This T cell receptor (beta chain) is from a study of shared clonotypes between healthy human individuals. The sequenced material, unsorted PBMC DNA, was run on ten immunoSEQ deep assay plates. Clones were sequenced by immunoSEQ multiplex PCR, and TCRdb holds only the in-frame ones, with some missing. The sample shows fewer than 600,000 clones, roughly three quarters of them seen only once. With V trimmed by 5 bases and J by 7 bases, 14 bases remained unmatched. The germline V gene encodes CDR1 MNHNY and CDR2 SVGAGI (reference sequence). This CDR3 has 16 residues. The chain joins TRBV6-6 to TRBJ1-5, with 7 bases identical to TRBD1. Sequencing used PBMCs. This receptor was taken from a woman aged 40-49 years in good health. Some clones in this sample may be carry-over from other donors' samples. CDR3 bases: TGTGCCAGCAGTACGGGATGGGGACGACAGGGCCAGCCCCAGCATTTT. It translates to CASSTGWGRQGQPQHF.